This record looks at one T cell receptor beta chain sequence and its context. The CDR3 is 13 amino acids. Trimming took 5 bases from V and 7 from J; bases not matched to a gene: 5. The sample is drawn from a study of blood T cell repertoires in COVID-19. Repertoires were generated with immunoSEQ multiplex PCR, while TCRdb's copy carries only in-frame clones and drops some. Among 60,000 to 90,000 clones listed, about 85% were seen once. The rearrangement uses TRBV12-3 or TRBV12-4 and TRBJ2-5, with 9 positions matching TRBD2. Sequencing was done on a sample of peripheral blood. This receptor was identified in a man aged 55 to 70 with COVID-19, enrolled during active disease. CDR3 sequence reads: CASSRRGGRTQYF. The CDR3 coding sequence is TGTGCCAGCAGTAGGCGGGGGGGCCGGACCCAGTACTTC.